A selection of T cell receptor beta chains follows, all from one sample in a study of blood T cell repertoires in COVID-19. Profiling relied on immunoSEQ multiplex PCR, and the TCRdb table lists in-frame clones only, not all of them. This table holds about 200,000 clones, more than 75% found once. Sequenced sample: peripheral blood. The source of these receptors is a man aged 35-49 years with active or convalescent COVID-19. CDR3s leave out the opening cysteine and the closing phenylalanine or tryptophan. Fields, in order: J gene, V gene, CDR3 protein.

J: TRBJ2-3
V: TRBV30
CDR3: AWSTQHTDTQY

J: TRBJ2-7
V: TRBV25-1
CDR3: ASSEQTDSYEQY

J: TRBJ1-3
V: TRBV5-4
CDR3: ASGLDRGGNTIY

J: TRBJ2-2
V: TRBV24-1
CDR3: ATSVQGTGELF

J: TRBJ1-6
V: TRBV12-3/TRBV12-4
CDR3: ASTGSRNSPLH

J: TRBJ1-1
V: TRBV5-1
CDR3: ASSSGQGVPEAF

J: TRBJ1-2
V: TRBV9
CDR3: ASSLVGTDYGYT

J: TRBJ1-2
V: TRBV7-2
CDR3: ASSLGGPGYT

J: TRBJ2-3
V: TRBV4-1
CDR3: ASSQVWTGPGTDTQY

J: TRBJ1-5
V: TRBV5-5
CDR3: ASSFGDRLNQPQH

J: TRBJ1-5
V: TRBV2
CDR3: ASSEALQGRAPQH

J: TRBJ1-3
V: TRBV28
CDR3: ASSYQGGGNTIY

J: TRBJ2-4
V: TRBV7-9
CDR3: ASSLDLGTGAKNIQY

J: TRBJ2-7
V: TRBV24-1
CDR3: ATSDPTGREQY

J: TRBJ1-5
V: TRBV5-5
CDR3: ASSLLVQTSNQPQH

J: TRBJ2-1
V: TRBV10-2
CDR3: ASSESGTGHNEQF

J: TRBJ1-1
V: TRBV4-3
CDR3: ASSHANRGTEAF

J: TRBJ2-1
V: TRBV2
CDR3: ASRIRVGGTNNEQF

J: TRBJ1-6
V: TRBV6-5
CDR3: ASSLGQGYRSPLH

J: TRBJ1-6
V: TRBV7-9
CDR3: ASSPLRDSPLH

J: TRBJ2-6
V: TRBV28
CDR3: ASIRTAGANVLT

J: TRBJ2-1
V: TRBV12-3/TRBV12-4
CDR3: ASSFFQNNEQF

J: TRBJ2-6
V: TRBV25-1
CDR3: ASSETGYSGANVLT

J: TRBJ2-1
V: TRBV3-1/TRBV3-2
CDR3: ASSQAGRDFYNEQF

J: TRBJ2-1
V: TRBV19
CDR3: ASSIRQGYNEQF

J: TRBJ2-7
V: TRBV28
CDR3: ASSFRGLSYEQY

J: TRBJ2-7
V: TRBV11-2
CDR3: ASSFLQGMNEQY

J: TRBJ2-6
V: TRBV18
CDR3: ASSHEVSGANVLT

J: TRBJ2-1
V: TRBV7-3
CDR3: ASSLVQGLYNEQF

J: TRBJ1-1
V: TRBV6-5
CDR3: ASKEGGMNTEAF

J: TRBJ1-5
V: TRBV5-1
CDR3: ASSPRAGENQPQH

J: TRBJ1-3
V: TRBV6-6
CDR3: ASRPDRGPSGNTIY

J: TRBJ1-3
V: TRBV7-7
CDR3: ASSPDRGGGNTIY

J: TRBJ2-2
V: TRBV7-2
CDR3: ASSLPEAGELF

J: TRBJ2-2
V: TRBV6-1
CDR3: ASSAPDRGGTGELF

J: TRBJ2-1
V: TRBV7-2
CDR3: ASSLTTAAGPLGEQF

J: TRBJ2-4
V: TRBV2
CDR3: TSGQGGTKNIQY

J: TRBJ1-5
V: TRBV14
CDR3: ASSQGGGSQPQH

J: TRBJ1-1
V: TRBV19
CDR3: ASSAGQGLNTEAF

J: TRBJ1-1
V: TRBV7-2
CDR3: ASSPRWGVGAF

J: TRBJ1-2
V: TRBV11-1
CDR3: ASSWTGGSGYT

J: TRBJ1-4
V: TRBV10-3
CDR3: AISESDRAREKLF

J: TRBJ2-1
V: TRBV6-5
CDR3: ASSRTGGNEQF

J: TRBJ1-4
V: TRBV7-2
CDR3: ASSSPERGPNEKLF

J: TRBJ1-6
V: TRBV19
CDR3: ASGQGVSPLH

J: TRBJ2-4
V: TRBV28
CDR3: ASSNVVAGAKNIQY

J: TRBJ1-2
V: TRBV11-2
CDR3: ASSPLLPGKNYGYT

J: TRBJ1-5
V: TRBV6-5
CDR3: ATGDRHLWPQH